The TCR beta chain under discussion was sequenced for a study of breast tumors, draining lymph nodes, adjacent tissues. This CDR3 is built from 15 residues. Trimming removed 4 bases from V and 0 bases from J, with 10 bases in between. The V gene's germline CDR1 is SNHLY and CDR2 FYNNEI. Notes on the study in general: Tumor repertoires ranked between lymph nodes and nontumor tissue in diversity, with V and J gene preferences. The data were judged consistent with most tumor T cells coming from lymph node and expanding in tumor. That most tumor T cells come from lymph nodes remained unproven.

A single record per CDR3 protein comes from TCRdb applying MiXCR to the multiplex PCR reads. Of 150,000 to 200,000 distinct CDR3 sequences listed, 30% to 35% are singletons. At least ten counts were recorded for this clonotype. The target antigen is unknown. Breast cancer patients provided tissue from their axillary draining lymph nodes. The sequence was obtained from a female donor with breast cancer. Some clones in this sample may be carry-over from other donors' samples. Specimen: axillary lymph node tissue. The V gene is TRBV2, the J gene TRBJ2-1; TRBD2 is a possible D gene (6 bases). The CDR3 DNA sequence: TGTGCCAGCAGTGCCTTCGGGAGCTCCTACAATGAGCAGTTCTTC. This codes for CASSAFGSSYNEQFF.